Shown below are 15 T cell receptor beta chains from a single sample sequenced in a study of blood T cell repertoires in COVID-19. Generated by immunoSEQ multiplex PCR, the TCRdb table keeps only in-frame clones and is missing some. The sample has hundreds of thousands of clones; 85% to 90% are singletons. The sequencing input was peripheral blood. Receptor source: a woman between 45 and 65 years old with COVID-19, enrolled during active disease.

This chain uses TRBV6-6 with TRBJ2-6, with 13 bases fitting TRBD2. With 6 bases clipped from V and 1 base from J, the junction kept 12 bases outside the gene matches. This CDR3 has 20 residues. CDR1 is MNHNY, CDR2 SVGAGI, per germline (reference sequence). CDR3 loop: CASSPNPGLAGPSGANVLTF. In DNA form, the CDR3 reads TGTGCCAGCAGCCCCAACCCGGGACTAGCGGGACCGTCTGGGGCCAACGTCCTGACTTTC.

The V gene is TRBV5-1, the J gene TRBJ2-6, with 9 bases aligning to TRBD1. Germline V gives CDR1 SGHRS, CDR2 YFSETQ. V trimming: 6 bases; J trimming: 2 bases; junction bases outside the gene matches: 15. The CDR3 covers 19 residues. CDR3 sequence reads: CASTTRGQGFSPGANVLTF. The CDR3 coding sequence is TGCGCCAGCACCACGAGGGGACAGGGCTTTTCTCCTGGGGCCAACGTCCTGACTTTC. The whole variable domain, remainder taken from reference TRBV5-1 and TRBJ2-6, is KAGVTQTPRYLIKTRGQQVTLSCSPISGHRSVSWYQQTPGQGLQFLFEYFSETQRNKGNFPGRFSGRQFSNSRSEMNVSTLELGDSALYLCASTTRGQGFSPGANVLTFGAGSRLTVL.

CDR3 DNA: TGTGCCAGCAGTTTATCGGGGAGGGGTCAACTAAACTATGGCTACACCTTC. It is translated as CASSLSGRGQLNYGYTF. V usage is TRBV27 and J usage is TRBJ1-2, with a weak D call TRBD1 (5 bases). Per germline, CDR1 MNHEY and CDR2 SMNVEV (reference sequence). The germline V and J ends were trimmed by 0 bases and 2 bases, with 16 bases remaining between them. The length of the CDR3 is 17 residues.

The V call is TRBV4-2, the J call TRBJ2-5, with 14 bases identical to TRBD2. The germline V gene encodes CDR1 LGHNA and CDR2 YNFKEQ. This CDR3 comprises 17 residues. J gave up 5 bases and V 1 base, and 6 bases lay outside the gene matches. The CDR3: CASSQGGLAGGLETQYF. The DNA of the CDR3 is TGTGCCAGCAGCCAAGGAGGACTAGCGGGAGGACTTGAGACCCAGTACTTC.

CDR3 sequence (DNA): TGTGCCAGCAGTTCCGACGGGAATCAGCCCCAGCATTTT. Translating it yields CASSSDGNQPQHF. The chain employs TRBV6-2 or TRBV6-3 and TRBJ1-5; D is uncertain. The CDR3 is 13 amino acids. V gave up 4 bases and J gave up 4 bases, with 8 bases separating them. The germline V gene has CDR1 MNHEY and CDR2 SVGEGT.

The chain recombines TRBV1 with TRBJ1-2; no check of the table's D call, TRBD1, against the DNA was made. TRBV1 is a documented pseudogene. CDR3 length equals 14 residues. The CDR3 here is CTSSQEPDSYGYTF. For the CDR3, the DNA is TGCACCAGCAGCCAAGAGCCGGACAGCTATGGCTACACCTTC.

The gene calls are TRBV4-3 and TRBJ2-7, with TRBD2 matching 10 bases. Germline V gene sequence: CDR1 LGHNA, CDR2 YSLEER. The CDR3 is made up of 15 amino acids. J lost 4 bases, V lost 1 base, and 4 bases had no gene match. The CDR3 reads CASSQVGAGGYEQYF. As DNA, the CDR3 is TGCGCCAGCAGCCAAGTGGGAGCGGGGGGGTACGAGCAGTACTTC.

Remarks on this clone: Additional DNA sequences in this sample encode the identical CDR3. This chain connects TRBV29-1 to TRBJ2-5; 7 bases agree with TRBD2. In germline, CDR1 is SQVTM, CDR2 ANQGSEA. This CDR3 contains 12 residues. With 6 bases clipped from V and 4 bases from J, the junction kept 5 bases outside the gene matches. In nucleotides, the CDR3 is TGCAGCGTAACGGGGGGAGGAGAGACCCAGTACTTC. Translation gives CSVTGGGETQYF. Supplemented by reference TRBV29-1 and TRBJ2-5, the full variable domain reads SAVISQKPSRDICQRGTSLTIQCQVDSQVTMMFWYRQQPGQSLTLIATANQGSEATYESGFVIDKFPISRPNLTFSTLTVSNMSPEDSSIYLCSVTGGGETQYFGPGTRLLVL.

CDR3 protein: CATTEERSAGVGNEQFF. The CDR3 bases are TGTGCCACTACCGAGGAGAGGTCAGCGGGAGTTGGGAATGAGCAGTTCTTC. V is TRBV15 and J is TRBJ2-1; 8 bases align to TRBD2. V dropped 9 bases and J dropped 7; count of bases not matched to a gene: 20. The CDR3 spans 17 residues. Germline loops: CDR1 LNHNV, CDR2 YYDKDF (reference sequence).

This clone was recorded only once. The chain has TRBV29-1 and TRBJ2-3; no clear D. Germline V gene data show CDR1 as SQVTM and CDR2 as ANQGSEA. V was clipped by 7 bases and J by 2 bases, with 13 bases between them. The CDR3 covers 13 residues. CDR3 DNA: TGCAGCGCCGTCCCAGGTCCCACAGATACGCAGTATTTT. Encoded protein: CSAVPGPTDTQYF.

J is TRBJ1-3 and V is TRBV9, with TRBD1 matching over 7 bases. The germline CDR1 and CDR2 sequences are SGDLS and YYNGEE. The CDR3 has 16 residues. V dropped 4 bases and J dropped 0; count of bases not matched to a gene: 7. CDR3 coding DNA: TGTGCCAGCAGCCCCGGACAGGACCCCTCTGGAAACACCATATATTTT. Translating gives CASSPGQDPSGNTIYF.

Regarding this clone: A read error may produce the germline difference seen at one junction end. The chain links TRBV5-1 to TRBJ1-1; 7 bases fit TRBD1. Germline loops: CDR1 SGHRS, CDR2 YFSETQ. The CDR3 runs 14 residues. The CDR3 DNA reads as TGCGCCAGCAGCCTACAACAGGGGTCTCTACCCCCGCTCTTT. Protein: CASSLQQGSLPPLF.

This clone was recorded once. CDR3 in DNA: TGTGCCAGCAGCGCAGGGGACAGCACTGAAGCTTTCTTT. The encoded protein is CASSAGDSTEAFF. This chain connects TRBV9 to TRBJ1-1; TRBD1 agrees at 7 bases. The CDR3 is 13 amino acids. The germline V gene encodes CDR1 SGDLS and CDR2 YYNGEE. Trimming took 3 bases from V and 4 from J; bases not matched to a gene: 3.

CDR3 sequence (DNA): TGTGCCAGCAGCTCAGCGACGGGAGAGTCTGGAAACACCATATATTTT. Translated, it gives CASSSATGESGNTIYF. The J gene is TRBJ1-3, the V gene TRBV7-3; no definite D call. Trimming removed 4 bases at V and 1 base at J, with 14 bases between. This CDR3 spans 16 amino acids. The germline V gene encodes CDR1 SGHTA and CDR2 FQGTGA.

The chain employs TRBV12-5 and TRBJ2-1, with D perhaps matching TRBD1 (6 bases). V was cut by 6 bases and J by 1 base, with 7 bases left in between. The germline CDR1 and CDR2 sequences are LGHNT and FRNRAP. CDR3 length: 13 amino acids. CDR3 amino acids: CASGQGSYNEQFF. Written as DNA, the CDR3 is TGTGCTAGTGGACAGGGTTCCTACAATGAGCAGTTCTTC.